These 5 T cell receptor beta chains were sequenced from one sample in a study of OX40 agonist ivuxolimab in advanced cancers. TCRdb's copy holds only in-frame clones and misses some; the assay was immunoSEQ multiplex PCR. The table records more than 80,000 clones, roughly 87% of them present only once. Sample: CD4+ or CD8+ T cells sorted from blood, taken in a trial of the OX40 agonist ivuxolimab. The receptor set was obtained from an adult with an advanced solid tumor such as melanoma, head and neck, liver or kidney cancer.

CDR3 protein: CASRSGTGSTDTQYF. CDR3 coding DNA: TGTGCCAGCAGGTCCGGGACAGGGAGCACAGATACGCAGTATTTT. The rearrangement links TRBV7-9 to TRBJ2-3, with TRBD1 matching over 9 bases. V lost 6 bases and J lost 0; bases outside the gene matches: 4. The CDR3 has 15 residues. Germline-derived CDR1 and CDR2 are SEHNR and FQNEAQ (reference sequence). The variable domain in full, with the rest retrieved from reference TRBV7-9 and TRBJ2-3, is DTGVSQNPRHKITKRGQNVTFRCDPISEHNRLYWYRQTLGQGPEFLTYFQNEAQLEKSRLLSDRFSAERPKGSFSTLEIQRTEQGDSAMYLCASRSGTGSTDTQYFGPGTRLTVL.

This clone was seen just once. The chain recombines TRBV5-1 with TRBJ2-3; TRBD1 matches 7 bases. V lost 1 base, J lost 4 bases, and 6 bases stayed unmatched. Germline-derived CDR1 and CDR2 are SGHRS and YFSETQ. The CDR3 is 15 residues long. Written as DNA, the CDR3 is TGCGCCAGCAGCTTGACCGGGACAGAGCCAGATACGCAGTATTTT. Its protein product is CASSLTGTEPDTQYF. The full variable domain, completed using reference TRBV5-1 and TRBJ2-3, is KAGVTQTPRYLIKTRGQQVTLSCSPISGHRSVSWYQQTPGQGLQFLFEYFSETQRNKGNFPGRFSGRQFSNSRSEMNVSTLELGDSALYLCASSLTGTEPDTQYFGPGTRLTVL.

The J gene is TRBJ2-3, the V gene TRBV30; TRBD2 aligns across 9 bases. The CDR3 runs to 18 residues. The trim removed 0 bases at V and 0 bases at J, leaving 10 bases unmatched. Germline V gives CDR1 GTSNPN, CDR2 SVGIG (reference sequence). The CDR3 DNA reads TGTGCCTGGAGTGTTTTTAGCGGGGGTTTTTTTAGCACAGATACGCAGTATTTT. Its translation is CAWSVFSGGFFSTDTQYF.

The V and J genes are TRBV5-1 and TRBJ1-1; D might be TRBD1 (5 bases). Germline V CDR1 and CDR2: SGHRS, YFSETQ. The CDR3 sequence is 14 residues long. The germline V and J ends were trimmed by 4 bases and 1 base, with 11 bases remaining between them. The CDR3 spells CASSGRDGNTEAFF. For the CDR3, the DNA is TGCGCCAGCAGCGGCCGGGACGGGAACACTGAAGCTTTCTTT.

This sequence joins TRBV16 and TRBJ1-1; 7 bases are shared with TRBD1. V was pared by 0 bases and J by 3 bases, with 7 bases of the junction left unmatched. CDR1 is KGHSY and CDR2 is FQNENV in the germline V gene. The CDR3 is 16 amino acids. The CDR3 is CASSQSGGGAYTEAFF. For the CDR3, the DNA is TGTGCCAGCAGCCAATCGGGAGGGGGCGCGTACACTGAAGCTTTCTTT.